These 20 T cell receptor beta chains were all obtained from the same sample, sequenced in a study of T-cell reconstitution after alpha-beta-depleted transplantation in children. Preparation of the TCRbeta library involved a method that used unique molecular identifiers. From the PCR reads, TCRdb called clonotypes with MiXCR, one entry per CDR3 protein. The sample records about 640,000 distinct CDR3 sequences, over 15% being singletons. The sequenced sample was PBMCs from the stem cell graft donor, obtained from the stem cell graft. These receptors all come from a human donor who donated a stem cell graft to a child with acute myeloid leukemia.

This clonotype was seen repeatedly, ten times or more. The chain carries TRBV20-1 and TRBJ2-1; TRBD2 matches 9 bases. This CDR3 comprises 14 residues. V lost 5 bases to trimming and J lost 4 bases; unmatched junction nucleotides: 6. Looked up from germline, CDR1 is DFQATT and CDR2 is SNEGSKA (reference sequence). The CDR3 protein is CSAPPTSGYNEQFF. In nucleotides, the CDR3 is TGCAGTGCTCCCCCGACTAGCGGTTACAATGAGCAGTTCTTC.

This clonotype was counted ten times or more. The J gene is TRBJ1-6, the V gene TRBV5-1; D gene unclear. CDR1 is SGHRS, CDR2 YFSETQ, per germline. V gave up 1 base and J gave up 4 bases, with 6 bases separating them. CDR3 length equals 14 residues. The CDR3 nucleotides read TGCGCCAGCAGCTTGAGCGAGTATAATTCACCCCTCCACTTT. Translated: CASSLSEYNSPLHF.

CDR3 DNA sequence: TGCGCCAGCAGCATTCACAATGAGCAGTTCTTC. Translated, it gives CASSIHNEQFF. The chain is built from TRBV5-1 and TRBJ2-1; D call uncertain. This CDR3 is built from 11 residues. Germline CDR1 is SGHRS and CDR2 is YFSETQ. The germline V and J ends were trimmed by 4 bases and 5 bases, with 4 bases remaining between them.

In this sample, this clonotype turned up a few times. V gene TRBV7-3 combines with J gene TRBJ2-7; D possibly uses TRBD1 or TRBD2 (6 bases each). There are 14 residues in the CDR3. V was trimmed by 1 base and J by 3 bases, leaving 10 bases between them. Germline assignment: CDR1 SGHTA and CDR2 FQGTGA. Here the CDR3 reads CASSLNGGDYEQYF. In DNA, the CDR3 is TGTGCCAGCAGCTTAAACGGGGGCGACTACGAGCAGTACTTC.

The V and J genes are TRBV27 and TRBJ2-7; D is unresolved. V dropped 5 bases and J dropped 0 bases, with 8 bases sitting between them. The germline V gene encodes CDR1 MNHEY and CDR2 SMNVEV (reference sequence). This CDR3 region has 13 residues. The CDR3 loop is CASSTVSSYEQYF. CDR3 DNA: TGTGCCAGCAGTACGGTAAGCTCCTACGAGCAGTACTTC.

This clonotype came up many times. The chain couples TRBV5-1 to TRBJ1-1, with no clear D. The germline V gene has CDR1 SGHRS and CDR2 YFSETQ. Trimming removed 0 bases at V and 5 bases at J, with 14 bases between. There are 15 residues in the CDR3. The DNA for the CDR3 is TGCGCCAGCAGCTTGGAAGGGCGTTGGAGGACTGAAGCTTTCTTT. Translating it yields CASSLEGRWRTEAFF.

This clonotype showed up just a few times. This chain links TRBV7-9 with TRBJ2-7; a possible D gene is TRBD2 (6 bases). Trimming pared 1 base from V and 2 bases from J, leaving 9 bases between. Germline V gene lookup returns CDR1 SEHNR and CDR2 FQNEAQ (reference sequence). This CDR3 has 14 amino acids. The CDR3 is CASSLVGGTYEQYF. The CDR3, as DNA: TGTGCCAGCAGCTTAGTCGGGGGAACCTACGAGCAGTACTTC. Complete variable domain (other parts from reference TRBV7-9 and TRBJ2-7): DTGVSQNPRHKITKRGQNVTFRCDPISEHNRLYWYRQTLGQGPEFLTYFQNEAQLEKSRLLSDRFSAERPKGSFSTLEIQRTEQGDSAMYLCASSLVGGTYEQYFGPGTRLTVT.

The chain links TRBV25-1 to TRBJ2-7; 7 bases map to TRBD1. The length of the CDR3 is 15 residues. Germline CDR1 and CDR2: MGHDK and SYGVNS. V lost 4 bases to trimming and J lost 2 bases; unmatched junction nucleotides: 8. The DNA for the CDR3 is TGTGCCAGCAGTGGCCTCGGGACAGCGACCTACGAGCAGTACTTC. Its translation is CASSGLGTATYEQYF.

This clonotype has more than one count but fewer than ten. The chain employs TRBV20-1 and TRBJ2-2; no clear D. Trimming removed 3 bases from V and 5 bases from J, with 10 bases in between. Germline loops: CDR1 DFQATT, CDR2 SNEGSKA (reference sequence). This CDR3 spans 13 amino acids. CDR3 amino acids: CSASGRRTGELFF. CDR3 coding DNA: TGCAGTGCTAGCGGCAGGAGAACCGGGGAGCTGTTTTTT.

Comment on this clonotype: Since a much larger clone is just one base distant, this may be a read error. The J gene is TRBJ1-6, the V gene TRBV27; D possibly corresponds to TRBD1 (5 bases). The CDR3 is 14 amino acids. The germline CDR1 and CDR2 sequences are MNHEY and SMNVEV (reference sequence). V lost 2 bases and J 9 bases, leaving 11 bases between the germline ends. CDR3 sequence reads: CASSLEHRCSPLHF. The CDR3 coding sequence is TGTGCCAGCAGTTTAGAGCACAGGTGTTCACCCCTCCACTTT.

About this clonotype itself: A clone one base away is much larger, so this may be a read error. The genes are TRBV6-1 and TRBJ1-2; no clear D. The CDR3 has 14 residues. V lost 7 bases to trimming and J lost 2 bases, with 14 bases between them. Germline loops: CDR1 MNHNS, CDR2 SASEGT. The chain's CDR3 is CASTKYKANYGYTF. CDR3 bases: TGTGCCAGCACCAAGTATAAGGCGAACTATGGCTACACCTTC.

This clonotype has a count of ten or more. The chain couples TRBV12-5 to TRBJ2-3, with D hard to call. Deletions cut 6 bases from V and 4 bases from J, with 8 bases between. The CDR3 sequence is 12 residues long. Germline CDR1 and CDR2: LGHNT and FRNRAP. The CDR3 is CASGPISDTQYF. CDR3 DNA sequence: TGTGCTAGTGGCCCGATATCAGATACGCAGTATTTT. Using reference TRBV12-5 and TRBJ2-3 for the parts outside the CDR3, the full variable domain is DARVTQTPRHKVTEMGQEVTMRCQPILGHNTVFWYRQTMMQGLELLAYFRNRAPLDDSGMPKDRFSAEMPDATLATLKIQPSEPRDSAVYFCASGPISDTQYFGPGTRLTVL.

The CDR3 bases are TGTGCCAGCAGACCGACAGAGCTCTACGAGCAGTACTTC. Amino acids: CASRPTELYEQYF. The genes are TRBV12-3 or TRBV12-4 and TRBJ2-7, with D possibly matching TRBD1 (5 bases). The CDR3 loop spans 13 amino acids. The V gene lost 6 bases and the J gene lost 3 bases, with 12 bases spanning the gap.

This sequence joins TRBV30 and TRBJ2-1, with D tentatively TRBD1 (5 bases). CDR3 length: 13 amino acids. The V end lost 2 bases, the J end lost 3 bases, and 8 bases lay between the germline ends. Germline assignment: CDR1 GTSNPN and CDR2 SVGIG (reference sequence). The CDR3 sequence is CAWSMDIYNEQFF. For the CDR3, the DNA is TGTGCCTGGAGTATGGACATCTACAATGAGCAGTTCTTC.

The chain recombines TRBV7-9 with TRBJ1-2; D unresolved. V lost 5 bases and J 3 bases, leaving 10 bases between the germline ends. This CDR3 comprises 13 residues. Germline V gives CDR1 SEHNR, CDR2 FQNEAQ (reference sequence). For the CDR3, the DNA is TGTGCCAGCAGCCGACATACAGACTATGGCTACACCTTC. Translating it yields CASSRHTDYGYTF.

At least ten counts were recorded for this clonotype. The genes are TRBV20-1 and TRBJ2-2, with 14 bases lining up with TRBD2. V lost 0 bases and J lost 7; bases outside the gene matches: 4. Germline V lookup: CDR1 DFQATT, CDR2 SNEGSKA (reference sequence). The CDR3 extends over 16 amino acids. The CDR3: CSARDGTSGGIGELFF. The CDR3 bases are TGCAGTGCTAGAGACGGGACTAGCGGGGGAATCGGGGAGCTGTTTTTT.

In its sample, this clonotype was seen many times. The rearrangement uses TRBV7-2 and TRBJ1-1; D unresolved. The V end was cut by 5 bases, the J end by 3 bases, with 7 bases between. The germline V gene encodes CDR1 SGHTA and CDR2 FQGNSA. The CDR3 has 12 amino acids. The CDR3 is CASSPHHTEAFF. The CDR3 DNA sequence: TGTGCCAGCAGCCCACATCACACTGAAGCTTTCTTT. Based on the CDR3 plus reference TRBV7-2 and TRBJ1-1, the full variable domain is GAGVSQSPSNKVTEKGKDVELRCDPISGHTALYWYRQSLGQGLEFLIYFQGNSAPDKSGLPSDRFSAERTGGSVSTLTIQRTQQEDSAVYLCASSPHHTEAFFGQGTRLTVV.

This clonotype was observed a handful of times. The rearrangement links TRBV10-2 to TRBJ1-1; D is uncertain. V was trimmed by 3 bases and J by 7 bases, leaving 12 bases between them. CDR1 and CDR2 (germline): WSHSY, SAAADI. CDR3 length: 13 residues. The CDR3 nucleotides read TGCGCCAGCAGTGACGAGATAGGTTTTGAAGCTTTCTTT. Protein: CASSDEIGFEAFF.

This clonotype was seen ten or more times. This rearrangement joins TRBV29-1 to TRBJ2-5, with 7 nucleotides matching TRBD1. CDR3 length equals 13 residues. CDR1 SQVTM and CDR2 ANQGSEA come from the germline V gene. The junction had 6 bases not matched to a gene; V was cut back by 7 bases and J by 1 base. The CDR3 spells CSAEGAFQETQYF. The DNA of the CDR3 is TGCAGCGCCGAGGGGGCCTTCCAAGAGACCCAGTACTTC.

At least ten counts were recorded for this clonotype. V usage is TRBV20-1 and J usage is TRBJ2-5; D may be TRBD1 or TRBD2 (5 bases each). V was clipped by 7 bases and J by 4 bases, with 19 bases between them. Per germline, CDR1 DFQATT and CDR2 SNEGSKA (reference sequence). The CDR3 has 14 amino acids. CDR3 loop: CSVYTGTRRETQYF. DNA of the CDR3: TGCAGTGTTTATACCGGGACCCGACGAGAGACCCAGTACTTC.